This is a list of T cell receptor beta chains from one sample in a study of OX40 agonist ivuxolimab in advanced cancers. Data came from immunoSEQ multiplex PCR; TCRdb stores just in-frame clones and leaves some out. The data show 100,000 or so clones, roughly four fifths seen once. The starting material was CD4+ or CD8+ T cells sorted from blood, obtained in a trial of the OX40 agonist ivuxolimab. These receptors were obtained from an adult with an advanced solid tumor such as melanoma, head and neck, liver or kidney cancer. Each CDR3 is given with its conserved first and last residue. The D gene is left open where the match is weak. Size tells how often a clone was seen (once, few, many) or the class of an expanded clone, and some rows leave it out.

size	V	J	D	DNA	CDR3
.	TRBV4-1	TRBJ1-3	.	TGCGCCAGCAGCCAAGTAGACTCTGGAAACACCATATATTTT	CASSQVDSGNTIYF
few	TRBV19	TRBJ1-1	.	TGTGCCAGTAGGGGACACATGAACACTGAAGCTTTCTTT	CASRGHMNTEAFF
.	TRBV7-2	TRBJ2-5	TRBD1	TGTGCCAGCAGCTTAAGACAGGGGTATGGGGAGACCCAGTACTTC	CASSLRQGYGETQYF
.	TRBV6-5	TRBJ2-7	.	TGTGCCAGCAGTTCCCTACACATATCCTCGGAGTACTTC	CASSSLHISSEYF
.	TRBV5-1	TRBJ2-3	.	TGCGCCAGCAGTTCGGGACAGCGGGTTCATACGCAGTATTTT	CASSSGQRVHTQYF
.	TRBV6-5	TRBJ2-1	.	TGTGCCAGCAGTTACTCGGGTTACAATGAGCAGTTCTTC	CASSYSGYNEQFF
.	TRBV10-2	TRBJ2-7	TRBD2	TGCGCCAGCGGGCGGGAGTACCCCTACGAGCAGTACTTC	CASGREYPYEQYF
.	TRBV21-1	TRBJ2-7	.	TGTGCCAGCAGCAAAGTATGCCCTTTGGAGCAGTACTTC	CASSKVCPLEQYF
.	TRBV11-2	TRBJ2-7	.	TGTGCCAGCAGCTTAGAACTCCGTGGCGAGCAGTACTTC	CASSLELRGEQYF
.	TRBV19	TRBJ1-1	.	TGTGCCAGTAGTTTGGGGGGTATGGCTGAAGCTTTCTTT	CASSLGGMAEAFF
.	TRBV18	TRBJ1-2	.	TGTGCCAGCTCACGCGATAAGGATGGCTACACCTTC	CASSRDKDGYTF
few	TRBV5-1	TRBJ1-2	.	TGCGCCAGCAGCTTGGCCTCAGTGACGGGTGGCTACACCTTC	CASSLASVTGGYTF
.	TRBV6-5	TRBJ1-1	.	TGTGCCAGCGAGGCCGGACGGAACACTGAAGCTTTCTTT	CASEAGRNTEAFF
.	TRBV29-1	TRBJ2-5	TRBD2	TGCAGCTCGAAGGTGACTAGCAGGGAGACCCAGTACTTC	CSSKVTSRETQYF
.	TRBV5-5	TRBJ1-5	.	TGTGCCAGCAGCTTGTTCGGTAGCAATCAGCCCCAGCATTTT	CASSLFGSNQPQHF
.	TRBV7-9	TRBJ1-2	.	TGTGCCAGCAGCTTAAATCAGGATCATGGCTACACCTTC	CASSLNQDHGYTF
.	TRBV4-1	TRBJ2-1	.	TGCGCCAGCAGCCAGGACAGAAGCTCCTACAATGAGCAGTTCTTC	CASSQDRSSYNEQFF
.	TRBV15	TRBJ1-3	TRBD1	TGTGCCACCAGCAGAGATCCAGGGGGCGTCGGAAACACCATATATTTT	CATSRDPGGVGNTIYF
.	TRBV18	TRBJ1-1	.	TGTGCCAGCTCACCGTTTTCTCTCCCTAACACTGAAGCTTTCTTT	CASSPFSLPNTEAFF
.	TRBV7-2	TRBJ2-1	TRBD1	TGTGCCAGCAGCTTAGCCAGGGGGCCTACTTACAATGAGCAGTTCTTC	CASSLARGPTYNEQFF
once	TRBV7-9	TRBJ2-7	.	TGTGCCAGCAGCTCCCGGATTGCCTACGAGCAGTACTTC	CASSSRIAYEQYF
.	TRBV7-8	TRBJ2-7	TRBD2	TGTGCCAGCAGCCTACGCTCGAAGGGCGGGAGCTACGAGCAGTACTTC	CASSLRSKGGSYEQYF
.	TRBV11-1	TRBJ1-1	.	TGTGCCAGCAGCTTCAGGGACGGCCTTGATACTTTCTTT	CASSFRDGLDTFF
.	TRBV6-1	TRBJ1-3	.	TGTGCCAGCAGTGAAAACCCGGGGGTTACTGGAAACACCATATATTTT	CASSENPGVTGNTIYF
.	TRBV5-4	TRBJ2-1	.	TGTGCCAGCAGCTCCCGGGACGCACGGGAACTTGGTGAGCAGTTCTTC	CASSSRDARELGEQFF
.	TRBV4-1	TRBJ1-4	.	TGCGCCAGCAGCCAAGATGTCGTCGGGGTATCAACTAATGAAAAACTGTTTTTT	CASSQDVVGVSTNEKLFF
once	TRBV5-1	TRBJ2-2	.	TGCGCCAGCAGCTCGGACGCGTTTACCGGGGAGCTGTTTTTT	CASSSDAFTGELFF
.	TRBV27	TRBJ1-4	.	TGTGCCAGCAGCCAGGACCTTAGAGAAAAACTGTTTTTT	CASSQDLREKLFF
once	TRBV19	TRBJ1-4	.	TGTGCCAGTAGCCTAACAGGGAGAGAAAAACTGTTTTTT	CASSLTGREKLFF
few	TRBV9	TRBJ2-7	TRBD2	TGTGCCAGCAGCGCAACTAGCGACCCCGTGAAGCAGTACTTC	CASSATSDPVKQYF
.	TRBV12-5	TRBJ2-5	TRBD1	TGTGCTAGTGGTTTGGCAGGACAGGGGTTGGAGACCCAGTACTTC	CASGLAGQGLETQYF
.	TRBV18	TRBJ1-1	.	TGTGCCAGCTCACGGTCGCAGGGGAGGAACACTGAAGCTTTCTTT	CASSRSQGRNTEAFF
.	TRBV6-5	TRBJ1-5	TRBD1	TGTGCCAGCAAGGCGGGGACAGCGGTAGATCAGCCCCAGCATTTT	CASKAGTAVDQPQHF
.	TRBV4-1	TRBJ1-1	.	TGCGCCAGCAGGCGGGACCTTGCTAACACTGAAGCTTTCTTT	CASRRDLANTEAFF
.	TRBV7-2	TRBJ1-3	.	TGTGCCAGCAGGTTGGGCCCGTTGGGGGGAAACACCATATATTTT	CASRLGPLGGNTIYF
.	TRBV10-2	TRBJ2-7	TRBD1	TGCGCCAGCAGTTTAGGGGGCGTATGGAACGAGCAGTACTTC	CASSLGGVWNEQYF
.	TRBV25-1	TRBJ2-1	TRBD2	TGTGCCAGCGGCTCTAGCGGGGGTTGGAATGAGCAGTTCTTC	CASGSSGGWNEQFF
.	TRBV4-3	TRBJ1-4	TRBD1	TGCGCCAGCAGCCAAGACTGGGTCAGGGGGTCCAACAGGGGCCGGGGAAAACTGTTTTTT	CASSQDWVRGSNRGRGKLFF
.	TRBV5-4	TRBJ1-4	TRBD1	TGTGCCAGCAGCCCCCAGGGGGCAGGTAGTGAAAAACTGTTTTTT	CASSPQGAGSEKLFF
.	TRBV2	TRBJ2-7	TRBD2	TGTGCCAGCAGTGCGGGGGGAAACTACGAGCAGTACTTC	CASSAGGNYEQYF
.	TRBV5-1	TRBJ1-5	.	TGCGCCAGCAGCCCCGGGGGTGGCTTGGCGAATCAGCCCCAGCATTTT	CASSPGGGLANQPQHF
.	TRBV5-1	TRBJ1-4	TRBD1	TGCGCCAGCAGCCCTTGGGACAGGGGGGATGAAAAACTGTTTTTT	CASSPWDRGDEKLFF
.	TRBV7-2	TRBJ2-3	.	TGTGCCAGCAGCTTTGGGGCCCGCACAGATACGCAGTATTTT	CASSFGARTDTQYF
.	TRBV18	TRBJ1-2	.	TGTGCCAGCTCACCCCAAATGGGGGAGTATGGCTACACCTTC	CASSPQMGEYGYTF
.	TRBV7-8	TRBJ2-7	TRBD2	TGTGCCAGCAGCTTGCGACTAGCGGGAGGGGGAGAGCAGTACTTC	CASSLRLAGGGEQYF
.	TRBV14	TRBJ2-6	.	TGTGCCAGCAGCCAAGAACAGGGAGCCAACGTCCTGACTTTC	CASSQEQGANVLTF
.	TRBV5-1	TRBJ2-2	.	TGCGCCAGCAGCTTGGAGACTCGCAGGACCGGGGAGCTGTTTTTT	CASSLETRRTGELFF
.	TRBV9	TRBJ2-1	TRBD2	TGTGCCAGCAGCGTTAGCGGGGGGAGTGAGCAGTTCTTC	CASSVSGGSEQFF
few	TRBV18	TRBJ1-5	TRBD1	TGTGCCAGCTCACCACCGGGCCAAACTGGACAGGGCAATCAGCCCCAGCATTTT	CASSPPGQTGQGNQPQHF
.	TRBV13	TRBJ2-7	TRBD1	TGTGCCAGCAGCTTACAGGACAGGGTGGGCGAGCAGTACTTC	CASSLQDRVGEQYF
.	TRBV7-2	TRBJ2-7	.	TGTGCCAGCACTAAAGAGGGAACTTATAGCTCCTACGAGCAGTACTTC	CASTKEGTYSSYEQYF
.	TRBV6-5	TRBJ1-1	.	TGTGCCAGCAGTTGGGAGGTGAACACTGAAGCTTTCTTT	CASSWEVNTEAFF
.	TRBV5-1	TRBJ2-1	TRBD1	TGCGCCAGCAGCTTACTACGGGGACAGGGTAACGATGAGCAGTTCTTC	CASSLLRGQGNDEQFF
once	TRBV12-5	TRBJ1-1	TRBD1	TGTGCTAGTGCCCAGACAGGGTGGCCTGAAGCTTTCTTT	CASAQTGWPEAFF
.	TRBV4-1	TRBJ2-7	.	TGCGCCAGCAGCCAAGATATCAGCGGGCCCTCCTACGAGCAGTACTTC	CASSQDISGPSYEQYF
.	TRBV6-5	TRBJ1-2	TRBD1	TGTGCCAGCAGTTACCCAGGGGGGCTTGGCTACACCTTC	CASSYPGGLGYTF
once	TRBV11-2	TRBJ2-7	.	TGTGCCAGCAGTGAGCAGGGCCCCTCTGGGGAGCAGTACTTC	CASSEQGPSGEQYF
few	TRBV6-6	TRBJ1-5	.	TGTGCCAGCAGTTCGGCTAGCAATCAGCCCCAGCATTTT	CASSSASNQPQHF